This entry is about one T cell receptor (beta chain). This CDR3 contains 13 residues. J lost 10 bases, V lost 6 bases, and 8 bases had no gene match. Germline V gives CDR1 SEHNR, CDR2 FQNEAQ (reference sequence). These data are taken from a study of blood T cell repertoires in COVID-19. The overall study: T cells, B-cell-depleted T cells, or PBMCs provided the cDNA or gDNA that served as material.

Sequencing used immunoSEQ multiplex PCR; TCRdb keeps in-frame clones, though not all of them. This sample has about 140,000 clones, with over 70% found just once. V and J are TRBV7-9 and TRBJ2-1; 8 positions agree with TRBD2. The sequence was collected from an older woman with acute or convalescent COVID-19. Sample: peripheral blood. In nucleotides, the CDR3 is TGTGCCAGCAGAGTTGGGACTAGAAACGAGCAGTTCTTC. Amino acid sequence: CASRVGTRNEQFF. Supplemented by reference TRBV7-9 and TRBJ2-1, the full variable domain reads DTGVSQNPRHKITKRGQNVTFRCDPISEHNRLYWYRQTLGQGPEFLTYFQNEAQLEKSRLLSDRFSAERPKGSFSTLEIQRTEQGDSAMYLCASRVGTRNEQFFGPGTRLTVL.